The 9 T cell receptor beta chains presented below share a single source sample, sequenced in a study of siplizumab effects on memory and regulatory T cells. Profiling relied on immunoSEQ multiplex PCR, and the TCRdb table lists in-frame clones only, not all of them. The table includes over 65,000 clones, 93% detected once. Sequenced: CD8+ T cells sorted from blood. The receptors were sampled from a human donor in good health.

In nucleotides, the CDR3 is TGTGCCAGCAGCCCTAGGACAGGGGATATTTCACCCCTCCACTTT. Translating gives CASSPRTGDISPLHF. The chain combines TRBV4-2 with TRBJ1-6; 9 nucleotides line up with TRBD1. Germline lookup yields CDR1 LGHNA and CDR2 YNFKEQ. V lost 4 bases to trimming and J lost 9 bases; unmatched junction nucleotides: 7. The CDR3 spans 15 residues.

This chain connects TRBV7-3 to TRBJ2-1; D gene uncertain. This CDR3 is 15 amino acids long. Germline assignment: CDR1 SGHTA and CDR2 FQGTGA. Trimming removed 5 bases at V and 0 bases at J, with 11 bases between. CDR3 region: CASSLYPSSYNEQFF. The CDR3 DNA follows: TGTGCCAGCAGCCTATACCCCTCCTCCTACAATGAGCAGTTCTTC.

The chain carries TRBV7-7 and TRBJ2-1, with 7 bases lining up with TRBD1. Germline trimming cut 5 bases from V and 8 bases from J; bases unmatched to any gene: 6. In germline, CDR1 is SSHAT, CDR2 FNYEAQ (reference sequence). The CDR3 has 13 amino acids. The CDR3 coding sequence is TGTGCCAGCAGCACGGACAGGTTTGATGAGCAGTTCTTC. This gives the protein CASSTDRFDEQFF.

The count of this clone is one. This chain uses TRBV6-5 with TRBJ1-5, with D tentatively TRBD1 (5 bases). Germline V gene data show CDR1 as MNHEY and CDR2 as SVGAGI. The CDR3 is 14 residues long. With 5 bases removed from V and 7 bases from J, the gap between germline ends came to 15 bases. The CDR3 DNA follows: TGTGCCAGCAGTCCCGGGGCGGTGGGGCAGCCCCAGCATTTT. It is translated as CASSPGAVGQPQHF.

V and J are TRBV7-9 and TRBJ2-1, with D tentatively TRBD1 or TRBD2 (5 bases each). CDR1 SEHNR and CDR2 FQNEAQ come from the germline V gene (reference sequence). This CDR3 spans 17 amino acids. V was pared by 4 bases and J by 4 bases, with 20 bases between. The CDR3 DNA sequence: TGTGCCAGCAGCTCAGCCACTTCGGGACGGGATTACAATGAGCAGTTCTTC. It yields the protein CASSSATSGRDYNEQFF.

The CDR3 nucleotides are TGTGCCAGCAGCCTTCTTAGCCCCAACGAGCAGTACTTC. This sequence encodes CASSLLSPNEQYF. The rearrangement joins TRBV14 to TRBJ2-7, with D hard to call. CDR1 and CDR2 (germline): SGHDN, FVKESK. The CDR3 sequence is 13 residues long. V was trimmed by 4 bases and J by 5 bases, leaving 12 bases between them. The whole variable domain, filled in from reference TRBV14 and TRBJ2-7, reads EAGVTQFPSHSVIEKGQTVTLRCDPISGHDNLYWYRRVMGKEIKFLLHFVKESKQDESGMPNNRFLAERTGGTYSTLKVQPAELEDSGVYFCASSLLSPNEQYFGPGTRLTVT.

The chain couples TRBV21-1 to TRBJ1-4. TRBV21-1 is deemed a pseudogene. The CDR3 sequence is 15 residues long. CDR3 sequence (DNA): TGTGCCAGCAGCAGATCAATTACAACTAATGAAAAACTGTTTTTT. It encodes CASSRSITTNEKLFF.

The chain uses TRBV28 and TRBJ1-2; TRBD1 agrees at 7 bases. Germline CDR1 and CDR2: MDHEN and SYDVKM. The trim removed 5 bases at V and 8 bases at J, leaving 11 bases unmatched. There are 14 residues in the CDR3. The CDR3 is CASSLPLTGHGYTF. The CDR3 nucleotides are TGTGCCAGCAGTCTCCCACTGACAGGGCACGGCTACACCTTC.

This rearrangement joins TRBV9 to TRBJ2-1; D is perhaps TRBD1 or TRBD2 (6 bases each). CDR3 length: 14 residues. V shed 0 bases and J shed 6 bases, with 10 bases lying between them. The germline CDR1 and CDR2 sequences are SGDLS and YYNGEE. In DNA, the CDR3 is TGTGCCAGCAGCGTAGCGGGGGCCCTCAATGAGCAGTTCTTC. It is translated as CASSVAGALNEQFF.